The present T cell receptor (beta chain) was sequenced within a study of post-analysis software for immune sequencing data. TCR beta cDNA libraries included unique molecular identifiers. TCRdb analysed the PCR reads with MiXCR anew, one entry per CDR3 protein. The profile shows over 300,000 distinct CDR3 sequences, about a third of them singletons. Regarding the study as a whole: Controls had lower frequencies than patients of a handful of TRBV segments, which included TRBV5-6, TRBV5-1 and TRBV20-1.

The CDR3 consists of 14 residues. V shed 0 bases and J 2 bases; nucleotides not matched to a gene: 0. Germline loops: CDR1 DFQATT, CDR2 SNEGSKA (reference sequence). A word on this clonotype: Its antigen is as yet unknown.

What was sequenced was blood. The TCR was taken from a girl aged 10 to 17 with multiple sclerosis. The chain recombines TRBV20-1 with TRBJ1-2, with 10 bases fitting TRBD1. The CDR3 region has the DNA TGCAGTGCTAGAGAGGACAGGGGGAACTATGGCTACACCTTC. Residues: CSAREDRGNYGYTF.